This T cell receptor (beta chain) was recorded in a study of beta chain features in type 1 diabetes. CDR3 length: 14 residues. Trimming cost V 4 bases and J 3 bases, with 11 bases left between them. From germline, CDR1 is SGHDT and CDR2 YYEEEE. cDNA synthesis used the whole RNA isolate, giving expressed TCRB sequences. The assay was immunoSEQ multiplex PCR, and TCRdb's table has in-frame clones only and misses some. The repertoire consists of 35,000 to 45,000 clones, with 55% to 70% occurring once and the leading ten covering 2%. This clonotype was obtained from a woman in her 30s in good health. The rearrangement joins TRBV5-6 to TRBJ1-5, with TRBD1 as a possible D gene (6 bases). What was sequenced was Tregs from blood. This chain's CDR3 is CASSPGVINQPQHF. The DNA of the CDR3 is TGTGCCAGCAGCCCAGGGGTGATCAATCAGCCCCAGCATTTT.